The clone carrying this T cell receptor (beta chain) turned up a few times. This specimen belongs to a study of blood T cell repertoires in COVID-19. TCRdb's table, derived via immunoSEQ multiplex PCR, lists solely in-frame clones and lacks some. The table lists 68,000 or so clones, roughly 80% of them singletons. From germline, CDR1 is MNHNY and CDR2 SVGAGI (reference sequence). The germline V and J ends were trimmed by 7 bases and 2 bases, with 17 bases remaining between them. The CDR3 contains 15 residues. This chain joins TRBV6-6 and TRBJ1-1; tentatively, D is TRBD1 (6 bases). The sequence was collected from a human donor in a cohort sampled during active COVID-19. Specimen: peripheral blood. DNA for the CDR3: TGTGCCAGCACCGCTGGGACACTTTTCAACACTGAAGCTTTCTTT. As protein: CASTAGTLFNTEAFF.